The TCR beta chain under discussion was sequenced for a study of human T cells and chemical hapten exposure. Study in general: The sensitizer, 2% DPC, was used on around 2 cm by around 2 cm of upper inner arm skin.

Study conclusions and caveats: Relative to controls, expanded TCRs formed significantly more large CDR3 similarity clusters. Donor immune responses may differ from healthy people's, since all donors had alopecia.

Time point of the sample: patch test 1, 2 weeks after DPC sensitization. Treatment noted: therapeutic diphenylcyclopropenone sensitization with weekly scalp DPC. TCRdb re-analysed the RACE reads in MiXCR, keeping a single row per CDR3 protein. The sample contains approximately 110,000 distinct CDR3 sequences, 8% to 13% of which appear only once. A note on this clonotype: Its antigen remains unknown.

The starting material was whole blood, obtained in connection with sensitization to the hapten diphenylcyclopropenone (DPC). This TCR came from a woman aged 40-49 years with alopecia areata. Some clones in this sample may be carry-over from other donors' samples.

The DNA for the CDR3 is TGTGCCAGCAGCTTAGGGTTGATGGCGGAGGACACTGAAGCTTTCTTT. It specifies CASSLGLMAEDTEAFF. The rearrangement joins TRBV11-2 to TRBJ1-1; unclear D gene. Germline CDR1 reads SGHAT; CDR2 reads FQNNGV. Trimming removed 1 base at V and 3 bases at J, with 15 bases between. The CDR3 runs 16 residues.